A single sample gave rise to the 7 T cell receptor beta chains below, sequenced in a study of blood T cell repertoires in COVID-19. Measured with immunoSEQ multiplex PCR; TCRdb has only the in-frame clones, and not every one. The sample yields 300,000 to 350,000 clones, around 80% seen once. Sequencing was done on a sample of peripheral blood. These receptors all stem from a man aged 25 to 40 with active or convalescent COVID-19.

This chain joins TRBV29-1 and TRBJ2-3, with unresolved D. The CDR3 covers 13 residues. Germline V gene lookup returns CDR1 SQVTM and CDR2 ANQGSEA. Trimming removed 3 bases from V and 3 bases from J, with 10 bases in between. CDR3 nucleotides: TGCAGCGTTGAGAGCCATGAAACAGATACGCAGTATTTT. Translated, it gives CSVESHETDTQYF.

This rearrangement joins TRBV29-1 to TRBJ1-3; the D is unclear. The germline V gene encodes CDR1 SQVTM and CDR2 ANQGSEA. CDR3 length equals 11 residues. CDR3 protein: CSFSSGNTIYF. The CDR3 coding sequence is TGCAGTTTTAGCTCTGGAAACACCATATATTTT. Based on the CDR3 plus reference TRBV29-1 and TRBJ1-3, the full variable domain is SAVISQKPSRDICQRGTSLTIQCQVDSQVTMMFWYRQQPGQSLTLIATANQGSEATYESGFVIDKFPISRPNLTFSTLTVSNMSPEDSSIYLCSFSSGNTIYFGEGSWLTVV.

The rearrangement joins TRBV6-5 to TRBJ2-7; 8 bases map to TRBD1. Per the germline V gene, CDR1 is MNHEY and CDR2 is SVGAGI. The CDR3 is 14 residues long. V shed 5 bases and J 7 bases; nucleotides not matched to a gene: 10. CDR3 DNA: TGTGCCAGCAGTAAGGACAGGGTGTCGGAGGAGCAGTACTTC. Protein product: CASSKDRVSEEQYF.

This chain uses TRBV5-6 with TRBJ2-1, with TRBD2 as a possible D gene (5 bases). V dropped 4 bases and J dropped 9 bases, with 17 bases sitting between them. Germline V gene sequence: CDR1 SGHDT, CDR2 YYEEEE. This CDR3 spans 14 amino acids. Here the CDR3 reads CASSPPFPSSEQFF. The CDR3 region has the DNA TGTGCCAGCAGCCCCCCCTTTCCTAGCAGTGAGCAGTTCTTC.

The chain employs TRBV6-4 and TRBJ1-1, with D perhaps TRBD1 (5 bases). CDR3 size: 15 residues. Germline assignment: CDR1 MRHNA and CDR2 SNTAGT. With 3 bases removed from V and 6 bases from J, the gap between germline ends came to 17 bases. The CDR3 DNA follows: TGTGCCAGCAGTGAACCGCGGCAGGGAATGGCTGAAGCTTTCTTT. Protein: CASSEPRQGMAEAFF.

The rearrangement uses TRBV15 and TRBJ1-5; TRBD1 matches 10 bases. V lost 5 bases to trimming and J lost 3 bases; unmatched junction nucleotides: 7. The CDR3 is made up of 16 amino acids. Germline V gene sequence: CDR1 LNHNV, CDR2 YYDKDF (reference sequence). The CDR3, as DNA: TGTGCCACCAGCGAGGGGACAGGGGTCCCCAATCAGCCCCAGCATTTT. Its translation is CATSEGTGVPNQPQHF.

The chain uses TRBV29-1 and TRBJ1-5; D not certain. The CDR3 sequence is 13 residues long. V lost 6 bases and J lost 1, with 10 bases in between. Germline V gene data show CDR1 as SQVTM and CDR2 as ANQGSEA. As DNA, the CDR3 is TGCAGCGTCCGGAGAGGCAGCAATCAGCCCCAGCATTTT. This translates into CSVRRGSNQPQHF.